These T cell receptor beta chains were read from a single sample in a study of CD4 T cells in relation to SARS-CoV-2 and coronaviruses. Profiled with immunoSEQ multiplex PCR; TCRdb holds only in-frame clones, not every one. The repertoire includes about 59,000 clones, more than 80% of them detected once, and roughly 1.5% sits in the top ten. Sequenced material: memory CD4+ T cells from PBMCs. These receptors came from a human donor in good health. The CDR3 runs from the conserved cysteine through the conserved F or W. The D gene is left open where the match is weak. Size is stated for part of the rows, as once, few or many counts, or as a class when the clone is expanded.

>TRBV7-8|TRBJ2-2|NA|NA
CASRDMTNTGELFF
TGTGCCAGCAGGGACATGACGAACACCGGGGAGCTGTTTTTT
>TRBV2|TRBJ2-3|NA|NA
CASSDSGYSTDTQYF
TGTGCCAGCAGTGATTCGGGCTATAGCACAGATACGCAGTATTTT
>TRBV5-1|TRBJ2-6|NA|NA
CASSQAVGQPSGANVLTF
TGCGCCAGCAGCCAGGCCGTCGGACAACCTTCTGGGGCCAACGTCCTGACTTTC
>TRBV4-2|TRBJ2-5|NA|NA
CASSRVVSSEETQYF
TGTGCCAGCAGCCGAGTTGTATCGAGTGAAGAGACCCAGTACTTC
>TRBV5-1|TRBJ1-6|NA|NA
CASSLGGGSYNSPLHF
TGCGCCAGCAGCCTGGGGGGGGGCTCCTATAATTCACCCCTCCACTTT
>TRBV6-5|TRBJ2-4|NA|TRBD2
CASRAGGSGENIQYF
TGTGCCAGCAGAGCGGGAGGCAGTGGAGAAAACATTCAGTACTTC
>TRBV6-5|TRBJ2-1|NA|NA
CASRIMSSTDNEQFF
TGTGCCAGCAGAATCATGTCCTCAACGGACAATGAGCAGTTCTTC
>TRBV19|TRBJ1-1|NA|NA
CASSKRWGALRDTEAFF
TGTGCCAGCTCCAAGAGGTGGGGGGCTCTCAGGGACACTGAAGCTTTCTTT
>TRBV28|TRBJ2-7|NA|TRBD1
CASRMTGTYEQYF
TGTGCCAGCAGGATGACAGGGACCTACGAGCAGTACTTC
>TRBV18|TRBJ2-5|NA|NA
CASSPTQETQYF
TGTGCCAGCTCACCTACCCAAGAGACCCAGTACTTC
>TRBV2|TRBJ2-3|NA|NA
CASRTSRTDTQYF
TGTGCCAGCAGAACTAGCCGCACAGATACGCAGTATTTT
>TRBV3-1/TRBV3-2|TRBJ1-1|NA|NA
CASSQWQTEAFF
TGTGCCAGCAGCCAATGGCAGACTGAAGCTTTCTTT
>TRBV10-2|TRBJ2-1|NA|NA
CASSDEVLGWNEQFF
TGCGCCAGCAGTGATGAGGTCTTAGGATGGAATGAGCAGTTCTTC
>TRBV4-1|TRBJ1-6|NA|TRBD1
CASRGTAALNSPLHF
TGCGCCAGCAGGGGGACAGCCGCACTTAATTCACCCCTCCACTTT
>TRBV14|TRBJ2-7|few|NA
CASSQGSREQYF
TGTGCCAGCAGCCAGGGGTCTAGGGAGCAGTACTTC
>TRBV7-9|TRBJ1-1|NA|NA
CASSFLGAENTEAFF
TGTGCCAGCAGCTTCCTCGGGGCGGAGAACACTGAAGCTTTCTTT
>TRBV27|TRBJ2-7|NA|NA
CASSFLQGGIEQYF
TGTGCCAGCAGTTTTCTGCAGGGGGGAATCGAGCAGTACTTC
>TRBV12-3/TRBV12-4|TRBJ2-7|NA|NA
CASSVQGLGEQYF
TGTGCCAGCAGTGTACAGGGATTGGGCGAGCAGTACTTC
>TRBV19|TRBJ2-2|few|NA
CASSIKGLGGELFF
TGTGCCAGTAGTATTAAGGGGCTGGGCGGGGAGCTGTTTTTT
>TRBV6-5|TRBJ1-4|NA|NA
CASSYLRPNEKLFF
TGTGCCAGCAGTTACCTGCGTCCGAATGAAAAACTGTTTTTT
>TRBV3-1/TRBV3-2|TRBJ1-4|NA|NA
CASSNRTPRGEKLFF
TGTGCCAGCAGCAACAGGACACCCCGCGGAGAAAAACTGTTTTTT
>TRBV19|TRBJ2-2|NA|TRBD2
CASSNPGLAGNTGELFF
TGTGCCAGTAGCAACCCGGGACTAGCGGGAAACACCGGGGAGCTGTTTTTT
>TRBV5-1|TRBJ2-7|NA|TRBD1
CASSSGQGLHEQYF
TGCGCCAGCAGCTCTGGACAGGGCCTCCACGAGCAGTACTTC
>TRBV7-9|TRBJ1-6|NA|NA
CASSLEQYNSPLHF
TGTGCCAGCAGCTTAGAACAGTATAATTCACCCCTCCACTTT
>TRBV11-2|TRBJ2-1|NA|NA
CASSLALGQGGQFF
TGTGCCAGCAGCTTAGCCCTCGGTCAGGGAGGGCAGTTCTTC